A single sample gave rise to the 32 T cell receptor beta chains below, sequenced in a study of OX40 agonist ivuxolimab in advanced cancers. TCRdb's copy holds only in-frame clones and misses some; the assay was immunoSEQ multiplex PCR. This table has approximately 54,000 clones, about 91% appearing once. The material was CD4+ or CD8+ T cells sorted from blood, obtained in a trial of the OX40 agonist ivuxolimab. Receptor source: an adult with an advanced solid tumor such as melanoma, head and neck, liver or kidney cancer.

The chain joins TRBV28 to TRBJ2-7; 11 bases line up with TRBD1. V lost 1 base, J lost 3 bases, and 8 bases stayed unmatched. Germline-derived CDR1 and CDR2 are MDHEN and SYDVKM. This CDR3 spans 17 amino acids. The CDR3 region has the DNA TGTGCCAGCAGTTTATCCGGGACAGGGGGGCCTCTCTACGAGCAGTACTTC. Encoded protein: CASSLSGTGGPLYEQYF.

The chain uses TRBV15 and TRBJ2-7; unclear D gene. Deletions cut 2 bases from V and 1 base from J, with 6 bases between. The CDR3 extends over 13 amino acids. Germline CDR1 is LNHNV and CDR2 is YYDKDF (reference sequence). DNA of the CDR3: TGTGCCACCAGCAGATACGAGTCCTACGAGCAGTACTTC. It specifies CATSRYESYEQYF.

The chain is built from TRBV7-9 and TRBJ1-2, with 7 bases identical to TRBD1. The CDR3 extends over 15 amino acids. Per germline, CDR1 SEHNR and CDR2 FQNEAQ (reference sequence). V shed 5 bases and J 2 bases; nucleotides not matched to a gene: 8. The CDR3 DNA reads TGTGCCAGCAGCCCAATACTGGGACAGAACTATGGCTACACCTTC. Translating it yields CASSPILGQNYGYTF.

The chain links TRBV9 to TRBJ2-7; unclear D gene. V was shortened by 0 bases and J by 3 bases, with 7 bases between the two germline ends. Germline values: CDR1 SGDLS, CDR2 YYNGEE. The CDR3 spans 13 residues. CDR3 amino acids: CASSVADSYEQYF. CDR3 nucleotide sequence: TGTGCCAGCAGCGTAGCGGATAGCTACGAGCAGTACTTC.

V and J are TRBV4-1 and TRBJ1-5, with 8 nucleotides matching TRBD1. CDR1 and CDR2 from the germline V gene are MGHRA and YSYEKL. V trimming: 2 bases; J trimming: 4 bases; junction bases outside the gene matches: 1. The CDR3 runs 14 residues. CDR3 amino acids: CASSQRQGNQPQHF. CDR3 nucleotide sequence: TGCGCCAGCAGCCAACGACAGGGGAATCAGCCCCAGCATTTT.

The chain links TRBV27 to TRBJ1-1; D gene ambiguous. V was clipped by 3 bases and J by 4 bases, with 12 bases between them. Germline values: CDR1 MNHEY, CDR2 SMNVEV (reference sequence). The CDR3 is 14 residues long. CDR3 coding DNA: TGTGCCAGCAGTTTTCTTATGAGCGCCACTGAAGCTTTCTTT. Protein product: CASSFLMSATEAFF.

V usage is TRBV4-3 and J usage is TRBJ2-2, with TRBD2 matching 8 bases. V gave up 3 bases and J gave up 2 bases; unmatched junction bases: 5. Germline V gene sequence: CDR1 LGHNA, CDR2 YSLEER. The CDR3 spans 16 residues. The CDR3 coding sequence is TGCGCCAGCAGCCACGCAGCGGGAGTCAACACCGGGGAGCTGTTTTTT. This gives the protein CASSHAAGVNTGELFF.

The chain employs TRBV4-3 and TRBJ2-1; 9 bases match TRBD2. Germline V lookup: CDR1 LGHNA, CDR2 YSLEER. The CDR3 consists of 16 residues. V shed 4 bases, J shed 10 bases, and the junction held 14 bases outside the gene matches. CDR3 region: CASSPRSYSGRWEQFF. In DNA, the CDR3 is TGCGCCAGCAGCCCAAGATCTTACAGCGGGAGGTGGGAGCAGTTCTTC.

This clone was seen only a few times. The chain recombines TRBV10-3 with TRBJ2-1; no reliable D call. From germline, CDR1 is ENHRY and CDR2 SYGVKD. V dropped 2 bases and J dropped 4 bases, with 12 bases sitting between them. The CDR3 has 15 amino acids. CDR3 DNA sequence: TGTGCCATCAGTGAGCGCGTAGGTCCTTACAATGAGCAGTTCTTC. This gives the protein CAISERVGPYNEQFF.

V gene TRBV7-9 combines with J gene TRBJ1-1; D uncertain. Germline assignment: CDR1 SEHNR and CDR2 FQNEAQ (reference sequence). This CDR3 contains 15 residues. The germline V and J ends were trimmed by 1 base and 7 bases, with 16 bases remaining between them. This CDR3 is CASSLGVGESVEAFF. CDR3 bases: TGTGCCAGCAGCTTAGGCGTGGGAGAGAGCGTTGAAGCTTTCTTT.

This clone was counted only a few times. V gene TRBV4-3 combines with J gene TRBJ2-5, with D possibly TRBD2 on 5 matching bases. Trimming removed 2 bases at V and 2 bases at J, with 12 bases between. Germline assignment: CDR1 LGHNA and CDR2 YSLEER. This CDR3 has 15 residues. The CDR3: CASSQRNSGQETQYF. In DNA, the CDR3 is TGCGCCAGCAGCCAACGAAACAGCGGACAAGAGACCCAGTACTTC.

In DNA form, the CDR3 reads TGTGCCAGCACCCGATGGGAGGGAGGGGTGGCCGTTCTCCAAGAGACCCAGTACTTC. It codes for CASTRWEGGVAVLQETQYF. The genes are TRBV5-6 and TRBJ2-5, with 7 bases fitting TRBD2. The CDR3 has 19 residues. Germline V lookup: CDR1 SGHDT, CDR2 YYEEEE. After removal of 6 bases from V and 1 base from J, the junction contained 21 bases not matched to a gene.

The J gene is TRBJ1-1, the V gene TRBV9, with no clear D. V was clipped by 3 bases and J by 3 bases, with 12 bases between them. Per the germline V gene, CDR1 is SGDLS and CDR2 is YYNGEE. The CDR3 covers 14 residues. The chain's CDR3 is CASSGVKGYTEAFF. Written as DNA, the CDR3 is TGTGCCAGCAGCGGAGTTAAGGGTTACACTGAAGCTTTCTTT.

This chain links TRBV19 with TRBJ2-1; no firm D call. CDR3 length equals 13 residues. Between the trimmed V and J ends, which lost 3 bases and 6 bases, there was a span of 9 bases. The germline V gene has CDR1 LNHDA and CDR2 SQIVND (reference sequence). The CDR3 reads CASSIHSSNEQFF. The CDR3 DNA sequence: TGTGCCAGTAGTATTCACAGCTCCAATGAGCAGTTCTTC.

This clone came up once. This chain uses TRBV7-6 with TRBJ2-5; no reliable D call. V was shortened by 0 bases and J by 5 bases, with 7 bases between the two germline ends. CDR1 is SGHVS and CDR2 is FNYEAQ in the germline V gene. The length of the CDR3 is 13 residues. The CDR3 region is CASSLARVETQYF. The CDR3 DNA sequence: TGTGCCAGCAGCTTAGCCCGGGTTGAGACCCAGTACTTC.

The chain employs TRBV7-2 and TRBJ2-7; 7 bases line up with TRBD1. The trim removed 3 bases at V and 2 bases at J, leaving 4 bases unmatched. Germline loops: CDR1 SGHTA, CDR2 FQGNSA. The CDR3 contains 14 residues. This CDR3 is CASSFGTVTYEQYF. The DNA of the CDR3 is TGTGCCAGCAGCTTCGGGACAGTTACCTACGAGCAGTACTTC.

This chain connects TRBV6-1 to TRBJ2-7; 14 nucleotides match TRBD2. This CDR3 is 14 amino acids long. Trimming cost V 11 bases and J 4 bases; bases outside gene matches: 7. Germline loops: CDR1 MNHNS, CDR2 SASEGT. DNA of the CDR3: TGTGCCTCGGGACTAGCGGGAGCCCTTTACGAGCAGTACTTC. Residues: CASGLAGALYEQYF.

The rearrangement joins TRBV19 to TRBJ2-6, with D maybe TRBD1 (6 bases). Germline V gene lookup returns CDR1 LNHDA and CDR2 SQIVND (reference sequence). V was cut by 2 bases and J by 0 bases, with 26 bases left in between. The CDR3 spans 22 residues. In DNA form, the CDR3 reads TGTGCCAGTAGTATAATAGTAGTGGACAGCCCCGAAATTAGCTCTGGGGCCAACGTCCTGACTTTC. It encodes CASSIIVVDSPEISSGANVLTF.

The chain combines TRBV7-6 with TRBJ1-1; 10 bases map to TRBD1. Germline values: CDR1 SGHVS, CDR2 FNYEAQ. The V gene end was trimmed by 5 bases and the J gene end by 1 base; junction bases not matched to a gene: 7. CDR3 size: 16 residues. For the CDR3, the DNA is TGTGCCAGCAGCCAAGCGGGACAGGGGACGAACACTGAAGCTTTCTTT. This codes for CASSQAGQGTNTEAFF.

V gene TRBV6-5 combines with J gene TRBJ1-1, with D unresolved. This CDR3 has 15 amino acids. Germline V lookup: CDR1 MNHEY, CDR2 SVGAGI. V was clipped by 4 bases and J by 0 bases, with 12 bases between them. CDR3 bases: TGTGCCAGCAGTTCTGGGCGGGGATTGAACACTGAAGCTTTCTTT. It translates to CASSSGRGLNTEAFF.

With respect to this clone: The same CDR3 also results from other DNA sequences found in this sample. This rearrangement joins TRBV19 to TRBJ1-1, with TRBD1 identical over 9 bases. The CDR3 contains 13 residues. Per germline, CDR1 LNHDA and CDR2 SQIVND (reference sequence). After removal of 8 bases from V and 1 base from J, the junction contained 2 bases not matched to a gene. CDR3 sequence: CASSTGGNTEAFF. The CDR3 DNA reads TGTGCCAGTTCGACAGGGGGGAACACTGAAGCTTTCTTT.

The V call is TRBV7-9, the J call TRBJ2-5; 7 positions match TRBD1. J gave up 2 bases and V 4 bases, and 4 bases lay outside the gene matches. The CDR3 is 14 amino acids. Looked up from germline, CDR1 is SEHNR and CDR2 is FQNEAQ (reference sequence). Here the CDR3 reads CASSSRQGQETQYF. CDR3 coding DNA: TGTGCCAGCAGCTCTCGACAGGGACAAGAGACCCAGTACTTC.

This chain links TRBV9 with TRBJ2-1; 7 bases map to TRBD1. The length of the CDR3 is 16 residues. The germline V gene encodes CDR1 SGDLS and CDR2 YYNGEE. V was pared by 3 bases and J by 0 bases, with 6 bases of the junction left unmatched. CDR3 sequence reads: CASSGVRDSSYNEQFF. The CDR3 bases are TGTGCCAGCAGCGGCGTGAGGGACAGCTCCTACAATGAGCAGTTCTTC.

The rearrangement links TRBV19 to TRBJ1-2; D not certain. From germline, CDR1 is LNHDA and CDR2 SQIVND (reference sequence). The V gene lost 6 bases and the J gene lost 3 bases, with 17 bases spanning the gap. This CDR3 is built from 15 residues. The CDR3 nucleotides read TGTGCCAGTAGCTGGCTCCTGGAGGATGACTATGGCTACACCTTC. Its protein is CASSWLLEDDYGYTF.

The chain is built from TRBV27 and TRBJ1-2, with D possibly TRBD1 on 6 matching bases. The CDR3 is 15 amino acids. With 1 base removed from V and 5 bases from J, the gap between germline ends came to 14 bases. CDR1 and CDR2 from the germline V gene are MNHEY and SMNVEV (reference sequence). Written as DNA, the CDR3 is TGTGCCAGCAGTTTATTGTCGACAGGAGGTTATGGCTACACCTTC. It translates to CASSLLSTGGYGYTF.

The chain carries TRBV6-5 and TRBJ2-3; no reliable D call. From germline, CDR1 is MNHEY and CDR2 SVGAGI. V was trimmed by 0 bases and J by 3 bases, leaving 7 bases between them. CDR3 size: 14 residues. This CDR3 is CASSYSGETDTQYF. The CDR3 coding sequence is TGTGCCAGCAGTTACTCTGGGGAAACAGATACGCAGTATTTT.

V gene TRBV5-5 combines with J gene TRBJ2-2; 12 positions agree with TRBD2. Germline assignment: CDR1 SGHKS and CDR2 YYEKEE (reference sequence). V dropped 3 bases and J dropped 1; count of bases not matched to a gene: 4. The CDR3 totals 17 residues. This CDR3 is CASSWETSGGNTGELFF. The CDR3 DNA reads TGTGCCAGCAGCTGGGAGACTAGCGGGGGGAACACCGGGGAGCTGTTTTTT. Complete variable domain (other parts from reference TRBV5-5 and TRBJ2-2): DAGVTQSPTHLIKTRGQQVTLRCSPISGHKSVSWYQQVLGQGPQFIFQYYEKEERGRGNFPDRFSARQFPNYSSELNVNALLLGDSALYLCASSWETSGGNTGELFFGEGSRLTVL.

The chain uses TRBV19 and TRBJ2-1; TRBD2 matches at 10 bases. Germline trimming cut 5 bases from V and 1 base from J; bases unmatched to any gene: 20. Germline V gene lookup returns CDR1 LNHDA and CDR2 SQIVND (reference sequence). The CDR3 totals 21 residues. In DNA form, the CDR3 reads TGTGCCAGTAGTCGCAGCCTCGGACTAGCGGAAATTTTCCAATCCTACAATGAGCAGTTCTTC. Protein sequence: CASSRSLGLAEIFQSYNEQFF.

In its sample, this clone ranks as medium-sized (0.01 to 0.1%). V and J are TRBV25-1 and TRBJ1-1, with 7 bases identical to TRBD1. CDR3 length equals 16 residues. Germline trimming cut 9 bases from V and 4 bases from J; bases unmatched to any gene: 17. Germline-derived CDR1 and CDR2 are MGHDK and SYGVNS. In DNA, the CDR3 is TGTGCCAGTTCCGGGACAGAGTTAACTAAAGGCACTGAAGCTTTCTTT. Its translation is CASSGTELTKGTEAFF.

The CDR3 nucleotides read TGTGCCAGCAGCGTATCGGGGGAACAGGGGGCCACCTATGGCTACACCTTC. It is translated as CASSVSGEQGATYGYTF. J is TRBJ1-2 and V is TRBV9, with 9 nucleotides matching TRBD1. The CDR3 contains 17 residues. The V segment lost 1 base and the J segment 4 bases; nucleotides outside the gene matches: 11. Germline-derived CDR1 and CDR2 are SGDLS and YYNGEE.

V usage is TRBV30 and J usage is TRBJ2-5; no reliable D call. Trimming took off 2 bases at V and 2 bases at J, with 12 bases between the two ends. Germline lookup yields CDR1 GTSNPN and CDR2 SVGIG (reference sequence). The CDR3 is 14 residues long. CDR3 in amino acids: CAWSLTVAQETQYF. As DNA, the CDR3 is TGTGCCTGGAGTCTAACAGTCGCTCAAGAGACCCAGTACTTC.

The chain is built from TRBV27 and TRBJ2-1, with 11 bases identical to TRBD2. This CDR3 has 15 amino acids. CDR1 and CDR2 (germline): MNHEY, SMNVEV (reference sequence). J was trimmed by 6 bases and V by 2 bases; bases with no gene match: 3. As DNA, the CDR3 is TGTGCCAGCAGTTTACTAGCGGGGGGCCCCAATGAGCAGTTCTTC. This encodes CASSLLAGGPNEQFF.